Detailed here is one TCR beta chain. The protocol was immunoSEQ multiplex PCR, while the TCRdb copy is restricted to in-frame clones and leaves out a portion. The table records 30,000 to 35,000 clones, approximately 94% of them present only once. These data are taken from a study of control samples from healthy donors and cancer patients. Trimming took off 6 bases at V and 8 bases at J, with 16 bases between the two ends. This CDR3 is built from 14 residues. Per the germline V gene, CDR1 is SNHLY and CDR2 is FYNNEI. Sequencing input: blood. The chain combines TRBV2 with TRBJ1-4; D is undetermined. The TCR originated in a man in his 60s in good health. The CDR3: CASRRRSDREKLFF. The CDR3 DNA reads as TGTGCCAGCAGGAGGAGATCGGATCGAGAAAAACTGTTTTTT.